This entry lists 5 T cell receptor beta chains sequenced from one sample in a study of long-term antiretroviral therapy in people with HIV (dated by TCRdb to 2021 to 2024). The immunoSEQ hsTCRB v3.0 assay was used at survey level resolution to sequence the TRB variable region. TCRdb provides this immuneACCESS table in a form limited to in-frame rearrangements. Some clones are lacking; in checked studies, under half of them reflect an unresolved V gene, and why the rest are absent is not known. Recorded for this sample are approximately 20,000 clones; around 78% of them occurred a single time. The ten largest clones represent approximately 7% of the sample. Sequences were derived from unsorted PBMCs, sampled 2.2 years after starting antiretroviral therapy. The receptors shown here come from a man between 50 and 59 years old with HIV.

The chain recombines TRBV28 with TRBJ1-4; 7 nucleotides line up with TRBD1. CDR3 length: 16 residues. Germline V lookup: CDR1 MDHEN, CDR2 SYDVKM. V lost 6 bases and J lost 8; bases outside the gene matches: 15. The DNA of the CDR3 is TGTGCCAGCAGCAAGGGACAGCTCAATTGGGGAGAAAAACTGTTTTTT. Protein sequence: CASSKGQLNWGEKLFF.

The V call is TRBV7-2, the J call TRBJ2-3; D not resolved. The germline CDR1 and CDR2 sequences are SGHTA and FQGNSA. CDR3 length: 13 residues. V was shortened by 5 bases and J by 0 bases, with 6 bases between the two germline ends. The CDR3 here is CASSLGSTDTQYF. The CDR3 coding sequence is TGTGCCAGCAGCCTCGGGAGCACAGATACGCAGTATTTT. Full variable domain (outside the CDR3, taken from reference TRBV7-2 and TRBJ2-3): GAGVSQSPSNKVTEKGKDVELRCDPISGHTALYWYRQSLGQGLEFLIYFQGNSAPDKSGLPSDRFSAERTGGSVSTLTIQRTQQEDSAVYLCASSLGSTDTQYFGPGTRLTVL.

This chain connects TRBV4-1 to TRBJ1-4; no reliable D call. The CDR3 has 16 residues. CDR1 is MGHRA and CDR2 is YSYEKL in the germline V gene. V lost 0 bases and J 0 bases, leaving 8 bases between the germline ends. The CDR3 DNA reads TGCGCCAGCAGCCAAGAAGTTGCCGCAACTAATGAAAAACTGTTTTTT. Amino acid sequence: CASSQEVAATNEKLFF.

This chain uses TRBV9 with TRBJ2-3; D is perhaps TRBD1 (5 bases). This CDR3 spans 17 amino acids. Trimming pared 0 bases from V and 6 bases from J, leaving 20 bases between. CDR1 SGDLS and CDR2 YYNGEE come from the germline V gene. CDR3 protein: CASSVGRGPLLADTQYF. The CDR3 bases are TGTGCCAGCAGCGTAGGAAGGGGCCCACTCTTGGCGGATACGCAGTATTTT.

The rearrangement joins TRBV5-1 to TRBJ2-3; D is unclear. CDR1 is SGHRS, CDR2 YFSETQ, per germline. The length of the CDR3 is 17 residues. Trimming cost V 1 base and J 0 bases, with 15 bases left between them. Here the CDR3 reads CASSLRQGQSSTDTQYF. The CDR3 coding sequence is TGCGCCAGCAGCTTGCGGCAAGGCCAATCTAGCACAGATACGCAGTATTTT.